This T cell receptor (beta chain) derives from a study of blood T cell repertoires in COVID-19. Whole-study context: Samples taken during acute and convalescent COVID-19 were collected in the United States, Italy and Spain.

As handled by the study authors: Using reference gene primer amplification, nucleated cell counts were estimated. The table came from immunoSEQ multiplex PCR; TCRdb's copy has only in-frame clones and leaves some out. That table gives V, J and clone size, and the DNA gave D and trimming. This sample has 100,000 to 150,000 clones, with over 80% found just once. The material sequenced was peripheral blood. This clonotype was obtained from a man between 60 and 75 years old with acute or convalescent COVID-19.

The DNA of the CDR3 is TGCAGCGTTGAAGGGGTAACTAGCGGGTTGTACCAAGAGACCCAGTACTTC. Amino acids: CSVEGVTSGLYQETQYF. The chain carries TRBV29-1 and TRBJ2-5; 9 bases are a match to TRBD2. Germline V lookup: CDR1 SQVTM, CDR2 ANQGSEA. The CDR3 contains 17 residues. V shed 1 base, J shed 0 bases, and the junction held 9 bases outside the gene matches.